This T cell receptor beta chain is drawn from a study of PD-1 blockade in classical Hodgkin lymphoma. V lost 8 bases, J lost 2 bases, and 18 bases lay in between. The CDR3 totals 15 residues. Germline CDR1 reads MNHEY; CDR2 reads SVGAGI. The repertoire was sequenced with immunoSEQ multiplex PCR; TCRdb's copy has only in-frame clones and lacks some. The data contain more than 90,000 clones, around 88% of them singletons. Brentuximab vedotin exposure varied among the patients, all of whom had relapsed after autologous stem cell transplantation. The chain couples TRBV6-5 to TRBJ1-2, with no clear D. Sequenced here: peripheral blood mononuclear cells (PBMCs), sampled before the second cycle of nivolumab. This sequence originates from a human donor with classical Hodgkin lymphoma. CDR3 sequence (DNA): TGTGCCAGCTCCAGCGGTCCTCAAGCGAACTATGGCTACACCTTC. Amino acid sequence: CASSSGPQANYGYTF.